These T cell receptor beta chains were read from a single sample in a study of T cell responses to AZD1222 COVID-19 vaccine. The data were produced by immunoSEQ multiplex PCR, yet TCRdb's version contains in-frame clones alone and is incomplete. The data show roughly 250,000 clones, approximately 93% seen once. The input for sequencing was peripheral blood, taken on day 0 of AZD1222 vaccination. All receptors derive from an adult in good health. CDR3s include the opening cysteine and the closing phenylalanine or tryptophan. D genes are given only for firm matches. Expanded clones are given a class, and other clones once, few, many or no size at all.

abundance	v_gene	d_gene	j_gene	CDR3nt	CDR3aa
-	TRBV10-3	-	TRBJ2-7	TGTGCCATCAGTCACGGATACGAGCAGTACTTC	CAISHGYEQYF
-	TRBV2	-	TRBJ1-3	TGTGCCAGCAGTGAAAGCGGAGCCAACACCATATATTTT	CASSESGANTIYF
-	TRBV6-7	TRBD1	TRBJ1-5	TGTGCCGAGAAACCAAAAAGGACAGGGGATCAGCCCCAGCATTTT	CAEKPKRTGDQPQHF
few	TRBV28	TRBD2	TRBJ2-7	TGTGCCAGCAGTGGAGGACTAGCCGACCAACTCTACGAGCAGTACTTC	CASSGGLADQLYEQYF
-	TRBV7-3	-	TRBJ2-2	TGTGCCAGCAGCTGGGGCACCGGGGAGCTGTTTTTT	CASSWGTGELFF
-	TRBV7-8	TRBD1	TRBJ2-5	TGTGCCAGCAGCCCTATACGGGACAGGGTCCAAGAGACCCAGTACTTC	CASSPIRDRVQETQYF
-	TRBV3-1/TRBV3-2	TRBD2	TRBJ2-1	TGTGCCAGCAGCCAAGACGGGACTAGCTACAATGAGCAGTTCTTC	CASSQDGTSYNEQFF
-	TRBV27	-	TRBJ2-5	TGTGCCAGCAGTACTACCCCCTCATCAAGAGTAGAGGGCCAGTACTTC	CASSTTPSSRVEGQYF
-	TRBV11-3	-	TRBJ1-2	TGTGCCAACGGCAGGCCGCTGCGGGGCTACACCTTC	CANGRPLRGYTF
-	TRBV28	-	TRBJ1-1	TGTGCCAGCAGTCCCCTACGGGAAGCTTTCTTT	CASSPLREAFF
-	TRBV7-6	-	TRBJ1-4	TGTGCCAGCAGCGGACAACCGGGACTGGCTAATGAAAAACTGTTTTTT	CASSGQPGLANEKLFF
-	TRBV7-2	-	TRBJ1-3	TGTGCCAGCAGCCACAACTCCGGAGCCTCTGGAAACACCATATATTTT	CASSHNSGASGNTIYF
-	TRBV2	TRBD1	TRBJ1-2	TGTGCCAGCAGCCTGACAGGGTCGTGGGACTATGGCTACACCTTC	CASSLTGSWDYGYTF
-	TRBV1	-	TRBJ2-1	TGCACCAGCAGCCGCCGAGGGTACAGACAATCTAAGCAGTTCTTC	CTSSRRGYRQSKQFF
-	TRBV18	TRBD1	TRBJ1-5	TGTGCCAGCTCACTCGGTGGGACAGGGGTTGTTAGGAGCAATCAGCCCCAGCATTTT	CASSLGGTGVVRSNQPQHF
-	TRBV5-6	-	TRBJ1-1	TGTGCCAGCAGCTTGGTCGGGTTCTATGAAGCTTTCTTT	CASSLVGFYEAFF
-	TRBV9	-	TRBJ2-3	TGTGCCAGCAGCGTTAAGCAACTAGCCACAGATACGCAGTATTTT	CASSVKQLATDTQYF
-	TRBV4-3	TRBD2	TRBJ2-7	TGCGCCAGCAGCCCTAGGACTAGCTTCCACGAGCAGTACTTC	CASSPRTSFHEQYF
-	TRBV11-2	TRBD2	TRBJ2-1	TGTGCCAGCACTACTAGCGGGGGTGAGCAGTTCTTC	CASTTSGGEQFF
-	TRBV7-2	-	TRBJ1-4	TGTGCCAGCAGCGCTGACGGGCCCATTGAAAAACTGTTTTTT	CASSADGPIEKLFF
-	TRBV11-2	-	TRBJ1-3	TGTGCCAGCCGCCCCCCTGGAAACACCATATATTTT	CASRPPGNTIYF
-	TRBV25-1	-	TRBJ1-5	TGTGCCAGCAGCCCAGGCCCTAGCAATCAGCCCCAGCATTTT	CASSPGPSNQPQHF
-	TRBV19	TRBD1	TRBJ1-4	TGTGCCAGTAGTATTCTTGGTAGGGGGCGAGAAAAACTGTTTTTT	CASSILGRGREKLFF
-	TRBV27	-	TRBJ2-7	TGTGCCAGCAGTTTACGACCGCCCTCGGGCGGGATGGCCTACGAGCAGTACTTC	CASSLRPPSGGMAYEQYF